This T cell receptor beta chain was documented in a study of spatial heterogeneity in lung cancer. Across the study: More than 8.5 raw reads, on average, carried each unique TCR and UMI combination.

Germline CDR1 reads SGHVS; CDR2 reads FNYEAQ. V shed 5 bases, J shed 8 bases, and the junction held 11 bases outside the gene matches. This CDR3 region has 15 residues. Every TCR cDNA molecule carried a tag that served as a unique molecular identifier. TCRdb reanalysed the 5' RACE reads using MiXCR and keeps one entry per CDR3 protein. The table has some 40,000 distinct CDR3 sequences, 3.1% seen once; the top ten hold about 37%. Time point: sample taken at primary tumor resection. Whole RNA obtained from tumor, nontumor lung or frozen PBMC underwent sequencing without sorting. Here the sequenced sample was normal lung tissue next to the tumor, taken at surgery. The sequence was collected from a male donor with early-stage non-small cell lung cancer. This sequence joins TRBV7-6 and TRBJ1-4, with 7 nucleotides matching TRBD1. The CDR3 sequence is CASSKGAGSSEKLFF. Written as DNA, the CDR3 is TGTGCCAGCAGCAAGGGGGCAGGTAGCAGCGAAAAACTGTTTTTT.